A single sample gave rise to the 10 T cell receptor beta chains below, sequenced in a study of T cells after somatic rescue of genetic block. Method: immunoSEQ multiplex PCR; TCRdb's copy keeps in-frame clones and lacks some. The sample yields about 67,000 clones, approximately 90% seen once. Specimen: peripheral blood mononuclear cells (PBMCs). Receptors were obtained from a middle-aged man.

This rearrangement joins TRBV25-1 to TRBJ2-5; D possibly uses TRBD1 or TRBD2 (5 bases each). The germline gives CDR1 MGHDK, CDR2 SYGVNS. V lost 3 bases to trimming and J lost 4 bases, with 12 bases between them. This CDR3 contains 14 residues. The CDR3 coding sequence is TGTGCCAGCAGTGAGGCCGGGACGTTAGAGACCCAGTACTTC. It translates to CASSEAGTLETQYF.

The CDR3 spells CASSPTPGQGNQPQHF. The CDR3 nucleotides are TGTGCCAGCAGCCCAACCCCGGGACAGGGCAATCAGCCCCAGCATTTT. The V and J genes are TRBV7-2 and TRBJ1-5; 8 nucleotides line up with TRBD1. Trimming at V came to 5 bases and at J to 2 bases, leaving 8 bases not matched to a gene. The CDR3 is made up of 16 amino acids. Germline-derived CDR1 and CDR2 are SGHTA and FQGNSA.

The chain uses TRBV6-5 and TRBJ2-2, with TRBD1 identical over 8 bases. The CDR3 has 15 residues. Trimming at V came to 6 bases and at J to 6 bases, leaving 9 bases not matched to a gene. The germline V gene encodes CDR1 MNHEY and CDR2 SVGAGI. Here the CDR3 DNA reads TGTGCCAGCAGCTACCCCGGACAGGGACCCGGGGAGCTGTTTTTT. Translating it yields CASSYPGQGPGELFF.

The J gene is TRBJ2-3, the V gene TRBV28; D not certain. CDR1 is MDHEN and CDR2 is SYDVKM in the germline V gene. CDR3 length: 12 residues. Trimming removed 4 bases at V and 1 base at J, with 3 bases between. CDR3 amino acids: CASSSRTDTQYF. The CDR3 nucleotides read TGTGCCAGCAGTTCTCGCACAGATACGCAGTATTTT.

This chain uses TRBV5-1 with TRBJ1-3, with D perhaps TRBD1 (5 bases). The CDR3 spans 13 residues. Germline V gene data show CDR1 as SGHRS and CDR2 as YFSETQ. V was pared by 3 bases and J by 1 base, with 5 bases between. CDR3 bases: TGCGCCAGCAGCTCAGGGTCTGGAAACACCATATATTTT. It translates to CASSSGSGNTIYF. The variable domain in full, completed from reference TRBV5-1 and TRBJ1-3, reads KAGVTQTPRYLIKTRGQQVTLSCSPISGHRSVSWYQQTPGQGLQFLFEYFSETQRNKGNFPGRFSGRQFSNSRSEMNVSTLELGDSALYLCASSSGSGNTIYFGEGSWLTVV.

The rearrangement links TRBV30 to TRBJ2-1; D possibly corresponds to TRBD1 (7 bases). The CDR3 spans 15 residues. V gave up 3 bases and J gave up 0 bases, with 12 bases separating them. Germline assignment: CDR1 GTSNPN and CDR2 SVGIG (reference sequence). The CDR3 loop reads CAWRGGDSSYNEQFF. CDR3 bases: TGTGCCTGGAGGGGCGGGGACAGCTCCTACAATGAGCAGTTCTTC.

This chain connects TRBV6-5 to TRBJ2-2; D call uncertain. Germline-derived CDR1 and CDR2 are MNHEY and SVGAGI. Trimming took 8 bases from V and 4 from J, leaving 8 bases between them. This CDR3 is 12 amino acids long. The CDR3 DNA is TGTGCCAGCCGACTGGGCACCGGGGAGCTGTTTTTT. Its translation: CASRLGTGELFF.

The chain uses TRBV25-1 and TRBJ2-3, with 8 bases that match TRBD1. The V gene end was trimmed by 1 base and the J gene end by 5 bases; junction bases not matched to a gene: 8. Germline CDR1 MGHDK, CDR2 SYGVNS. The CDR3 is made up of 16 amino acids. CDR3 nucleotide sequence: TGTGCCAGCAGTGAATTCGGCAGGGGGCGTGGAGATACGCAGTATTTT. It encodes CASSEFGRGRGDTQYF. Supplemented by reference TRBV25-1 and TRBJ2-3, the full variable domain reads EADIYQTPRYLVIGTGKKITLECSQTMGHDKMYWYQQDPGMELHLIHYSYGVNSTEKGDLSSESTVSRIRTEHFPLTLESARPSHTSQYLCASSEFGRGRGDTQYFGPGTRLTVL.

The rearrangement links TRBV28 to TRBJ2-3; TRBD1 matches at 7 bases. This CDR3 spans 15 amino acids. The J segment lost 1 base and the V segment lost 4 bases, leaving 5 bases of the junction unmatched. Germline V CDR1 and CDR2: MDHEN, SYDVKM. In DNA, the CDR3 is TGTGCCAGCAGTTCAGGGGGTCCCGGCACAGATACGCAGTATTTT. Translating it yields CASSSGGPGTDTQYF.

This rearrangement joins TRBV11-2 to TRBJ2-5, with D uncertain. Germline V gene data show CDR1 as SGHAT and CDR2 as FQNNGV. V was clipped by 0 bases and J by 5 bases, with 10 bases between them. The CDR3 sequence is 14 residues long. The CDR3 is CASSLERQSETQYF. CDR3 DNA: TGTGCCAGCAGCTTAGAAAGGCAATCGGAGACCCAGTACTTC.